These 24 T cell receptor beta chains share one sample of origin, sequenced in a study of blood T cell repertoires in COVID-19. Profiled with immunoSEQ multiplex PCR; TCRdb holds only in-frame clones, not every one. The data hold 200,000 to 250,000 clones, with approximately 80% observed a single time. The sample comprised peripheral blood. Every receptor here comes from a man aged 30 to 45 who had recovered from COVID-19.

Only one count was recorded for this clone. The rearrangement joins TRBV7-2 to TRBJ2-7; D gene uncertain. Per the germline V gene, CDR1 is SGHTA and CDR2 is FQGNSA. The CDR3 consists of 14 residues. V lost 1 base, J lost 0 bases, and 7 bases lay in between. The CDR3 DNA reads TGTGCCAGCAGCTTAGTTGGCAGCTCCTACGAGCAGTACGTC. Translation gives CASSLVGSSYEQYV.

V usage is TRBV18 and J usage is TRBJ1-4; D is possibly TRBD1 (6 bases). This CDR3 comprises 14 residues. The V end lost 5 bases, the J end lost 3 bases, and 10 bases lay between the germline ends. From germline, CDR1 is KGHSH and CDR2 LQKENI. This chain's CDR3 is CASSADRSNEKLFF. The CDR3 DNA reads TGTGCCAGCTCAGCGGACAGATCTAATGAAAAACTGTTTTTT.

As regards this clone: At one of its ends the junction is not consistent with the germline gene, which may arise from a read error. The CDR3 region is CASNLVASNQPQHF. CDR3 sequence (DNA): TGCGCCAGCAACTTGGTGGCTAGCAATCAGCCCCAGCATTTT. The chain recombines TRBV5-1 with TRBJ1-5; D gene uncertain. The length of the CDR3 is 14 residues. Germline V CDR1 and CDR2: SGHRS, YFSETQ.

CDR3 sequence (DNA): TGTGCCAGCTCACCACGACACTTGAGCTCTGGAAACACCATATATTTT. Translated: CASSPRHLSSGNTIYF. The chain couples TRBV18 to TRBJ1-3; D gene unclear. The CDR3 sequence is 16 residues long. Germline V gene sequence: CDR1 KGHSH, CDR2 LQKENI. Trimming pared 1 base from V and 0 bases from J, leaving 10 bases between.

Worth noting for this clone: Different DNA sequences within this sample yield the same CDR3. This chain links TRBV18 with TRBJ2-4; TRBD1 is a possible D gene (6 bases). CDR1 is KGHSH and CDR2 is LQKENI in the germline V gene. The CDR3 sequence is 18 residues long. Trimming shortened V by 2 bases and J by 0 bases, and 17 bases separated the two germline ends. For the CDR3, the DNA is TGTGCCAGCTCACCAAATGCTCGGACAGAGATAGCCAAAAACATTCAGTACTTC. Translation gives CASSPNARTEIAKNIQYF.

The V and J genes are TRBV6-5 and TRBJ2-2, with 7 bases identical to TRBD1. This CDR3 has 14 amino acids. With V trimmed by 7 bases and J by 4 bases, 6 bases remained unmatched. CDR1 and CDR2 (germline): MNHEY, SVGAGI. The CDR3 region has the DNA TGTGCCAGCATAGACAGGGTTGGCACCGGGGAGCTGTTTTTT. Protein sequence: CASIDRVGTGELFF.

This clone is a singleton in its sample. The chain carries TRBV20-1 and TRBJ2-5, with D unresolved. Germline V gene lookup returns CDR1 DFQATT and CDR2 SNEGSKA (reference sequence). The V end lost 5 bases, the J end lost 5 bases, and 9 bases lay between the germline ends. The CDR3 has 11 residues. The CDR3 loop is CSAWSGETQYF. CDR3 coding DNA: TGCAGTGCTTGGAGTGGCGAGACCCAGTACTTC.

The rearrangement links TRBV9 to TRBJ2-2; 7 bases agree with TRBD1. CDR1 and CDR2 from the germline V gene are SGDLS and YYNGEE. The CDR3 is 15 amino acids. The trim removed 3 bases at V and 4 bases at J, leaving 6 bases unmatched. CDR3 sequence reads: CASSAYRGATGELFF. CDR3 in DNA: TGTGCCAGCAGCGCCTACAGGGGAGCCACCGGGGAGCTGTTTTTT.

This clone occurred once. This chain joins TRBV11-2 and TRBJ2-1; D is perhaps TRBD2 (7 bases). Germline CDR1 reads SGHAT; CDR2 reads FQNNGV. Trimming left V 6 bases short and J 6 bases short, with 21 bases between. The CDR3 totals 16 residues. The CDR3 DNA sequence: TGTGCCAGCAGACGAGGACCCAGGGGAGGGGGCAATGAGCAGTTCTTC. Translating gives CASRRGPRGGGNEQFF.

The V call is TRBV6-4, the J call TRBJ1-1; perhaps TRBD1 as D (5 bases). The germline CDR1 and CDR2 sequences are MRHNA and SNTAGT. Between the trimmed V and J ends, which lost 7 bases and 0 bases, there was a span of 15 bases. CDR3 length: 15 residues. CDR3 in DNA: TGTGCCAGCACTTTAGGGACTCGTCTGAACACTGAAGCTTTCTTT. It codes for CASTLGTRLNTEAFF.

Comments on this clone: Within the sample, other DNA sequences also encode this same CDR3. The V and J genes are TRBV18 and TRBJ2-2; no reliable D call. From germline, CDR1 is KGHSH and CDR2 LQKENI. The ends were cut back, 0 bases at V and 5 bases at J, with 10 bases in the middle. The CDR3 covers 15 residues. The CDR3 loop reads CASSPPRVSTGELFF. The CDR3 DNA follows: TGTGCCAGCTCACCACCCCGGGTCTCAACCGGGGAGCTGTTTTTT.

This chain uses TRBV4-1 with TRBJ1-6; 8 nucleotides align to TRBD1. The CDR3 has 16 residues. Trimming cost V 2 bases and J 8 bases; bases outside gene matches: 8. Germline-derived CDR1 and CDR2 are MGHRA and YSYEKL. The CDR3 loop is CASSQQYAGGDSPLHF. The CDR3 DNA is TGCGCCAGCAGCCAACAATACGCAGGGGGCGATTCACCCCTCCACTTT.

The chain has TRBV18 and TRBJ1-6; D is unresolved. This CDR3 comprises 16 residues. V was trimmed by 3 bases and J by 6 bases, leaving 15 bases between them. Germline V lookup: CDR1 KGHSH, CDR2 LQKENI. The chain's CDR3 is CASSPEPQVFNSPLHF. In DNA form, the CDR3 reads TGTGCCAGCTCACCTGAACCGCAGGTCTTTAATTCACCCCTCCACTTT.

Notes on this clone: Being one base from a much bigger clone, this may be a read error. Other DNA sequences in this specimen translate into the identical CDR3. The chain combines TRBV9 with TRBJ1-3; D gene unclear. Germline V gene sequence: CDR1 SGDLS, CDR2 YYNGEE. With 2 bases removed from V and 2 bases from J, the gap between germline ends came to 11 bases. CDR3 length equals 15 residues. In DNA, the CDR3 is TGTGCCAGCAGCGTCACGGGAGGACCTGGAAACACCATATATTTT. This sequence encodes CASSVTGGPGNTIYF.

This clone was counted between two and nine times. The chain joins TRBV28 to TRBJ2-2, with 11 bases that match TRBD2. The ends lost 6 bases at V and 4 bases at J; junction bases unmatched: 16. The CDR3 extends over 19 amino acids. Germline V gene data show CDR1 as MDHEN and CDR2 as SYDVKM. CDR3 residues: CASSQAASGGNSFTGELFF. DNA of the CDR3: TGTGCCAGCAGCCAAGCCGCTAGCGGGGGGAATTCGTTCACCGGGGAGCTGTTTTTT.

V and J are TRBV9 and TRBJ2-3; D remains unclear. The germline gives CDR1 SGDLS, CDR2 YYNGEE. V lost 4 bases to trimming and J lost 0 bases, with 15 bases between them. The CDR3 runs 16 residues. CDR3 bases: TGTGCCAGCAGCCCATGGAGCGAGACTAGCACAGATACGCAGTATTTT. Protein sequence: CASSPWSETSTDTQYF.

V gene TRBV4-1 combines with J gene TRBJ1-4; the D is unclear. The germline gives CDR1 MGHRA, CDR2 YSYEKL. The CDR3 runs 18 residues. With 1 base removed from V and 0 bases from J, the gap between germline ends came to 15 bases. This chain's CDR3 is CASSQVPVEVATNEKLFF. The CDR3, as DNA: TGCGCCAGCAGCCAAGTACCGGTCGAGGTAGCAACTAATGAAAAACTGTTTTTT.

The rearrangement uses TRBV3-1 (or the pseudogene TRBV3-2) and TRBJ1-2; possibly TRBD1 for D (5 bases). The V end was cut by 1 base, the J end by 4 bases, with 13 bases between. The CDR3 loop spans 15 amino acids. CDR1 is LGHDT and CDR2 is YNNKEL in the germline V gene (reference sequence). Written as DNA, the CDR3 is TGTGCCAGCAGCCAAGGGGCGGAGGGACTCTATGGCTACACCTTC. Protein sequence: CASSQGAEGLYGYTF.

The chain couples TRBV14 to TRBJ1-6, with a tentative D call TRBD1 (5 bases). The CDR3 totals 16 residues. The germline V and J ends were trimmed by 0 bases and 7 bases, with 13 bases remaining between them. In germline, CDR1 is SGHDN, CDR2 FVKESK. The CDR3 here is CASSQDAWGTNSPLHF. As DNA, the CDR3 is TGTGCCAGCAGCCAAGACGCCTGGGGCACCAATTCACCCCTCCACTTT.

The chain employs TRBV7-3 and TRBJ2-3; the match to TRBD2 covers 7 bases. J was trimmed by 4 bases and V by 5 bases; bases with no gene match: 9. Germline V CDR1 and CDR2: SGHTA, FQGTGA. This CDR3 region has 15 residues. CDR3 sequence (DNA): TGTGCCAGCAGCCATTCTAGCGGTTCCCCAGATACGCAGTATTTT. Its translation is CASSHSSGSPDTQYF. Together with reference TRBV7-3 and TRBJ2-3, the CDR3 gives the full variable domain: GAGVSQTPSNKVTEKGKYVELRCDPISGHTALYWYRQSLGQGPEFLIYFQGTGAADDSGLPNDRFFAVRPEGSVSTLKIQRTERGDSAVYLCASSHSSGSPDTQYFGPGTRLTVL.

This chain joins TRBV5-5 and TRBJ1-4; 9 bases align to TRBD1. The CDR3 is 13 amino acids. Trimming at V came to 3 bases and at J to 7 bases, leaving 1 base not matched to a gene. Germline CDR1 SGHKS, CDR2 YYEKEE (reference sequence). The CDR3 spells CASSWTGVEKLFF. The DNA of the CDR3 is TGTGCCAGCAGCTGGACAGGGGTTGAAAAACTGTTTTTT.

The rearrangement joins TRBV4-1 to TRBJ1-2; D uncertain. V lost 0 bases to trimming and J lost 6 bases, with 8 bases between them. Germline loops: CDR1 MGHRA, CDR2 YSYEKL. The CDR3 is made up of 13 amino acids. For the CDR3, the DNA is TGCGCCAGCAGCCAAGATTTTACGGATGGCTACACCTTC. It codes for CASSQDFTDGYTF.

The chain links TRBV19 to TRBJ2-2; D call uncertain. With 5 bases removed from V and 4 bases from J, the gap between germline ends came to 14 bases. Germline values: CDR1 LNHDA, CDR2 SQIVND (reference sequence). The CDR3 is made up of 15 amino acids. The CDR3 reads CASSPHAGGTGELFF. Here the CDR3 DNA reads TGTGCCAGTAGTCCCCACGCCGGTGGCACCGGGGAGCTGTTTTTT.

The chain employs TRBV18 and TRBJ2-5; no clear D. The germline V and J ends were trimmed by 2 bases and 0 bases, with 13 bases remaining between them. Germline values: CDR1 KGHSH, CDR2 LQKENI. The CDR3 contains 16 residues. CDR3 region: CASSPSTALYQETQYF. The CDR3 coding sequence is TGTGCCAGCTCACCATCCACTGCTCTGTACCAAGAGACCCAGTACTTC.